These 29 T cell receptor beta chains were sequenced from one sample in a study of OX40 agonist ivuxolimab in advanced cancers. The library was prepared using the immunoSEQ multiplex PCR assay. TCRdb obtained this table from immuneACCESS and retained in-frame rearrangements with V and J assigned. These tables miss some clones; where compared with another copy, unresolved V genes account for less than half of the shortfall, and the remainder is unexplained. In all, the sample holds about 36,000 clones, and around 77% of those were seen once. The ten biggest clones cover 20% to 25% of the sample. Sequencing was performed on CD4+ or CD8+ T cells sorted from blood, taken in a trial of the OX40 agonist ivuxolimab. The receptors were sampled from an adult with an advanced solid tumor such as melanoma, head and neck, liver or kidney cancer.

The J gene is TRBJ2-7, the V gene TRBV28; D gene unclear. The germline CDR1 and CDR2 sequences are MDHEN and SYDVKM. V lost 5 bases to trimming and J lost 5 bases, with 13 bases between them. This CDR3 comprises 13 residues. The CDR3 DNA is TGTGCCAGCAGTCACGACATGGTTGACGAGCAGTACTTC. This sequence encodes CASSHDMVDEQYF.

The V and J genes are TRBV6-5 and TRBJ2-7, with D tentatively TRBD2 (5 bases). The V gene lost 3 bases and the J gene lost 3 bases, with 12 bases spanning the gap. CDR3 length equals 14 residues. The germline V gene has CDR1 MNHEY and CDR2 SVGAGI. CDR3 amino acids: CASSYHDGGYEQYF. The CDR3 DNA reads TGTGCCAGCAGTTATCACGACGGAGGCTACGAGCAGTACTTC.

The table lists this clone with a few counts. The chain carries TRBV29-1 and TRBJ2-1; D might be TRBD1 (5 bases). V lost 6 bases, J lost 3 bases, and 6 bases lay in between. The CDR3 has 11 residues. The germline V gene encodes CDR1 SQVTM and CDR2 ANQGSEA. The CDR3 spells CSVDSYNEQFF. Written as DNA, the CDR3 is TGCAGCGTCGACAGCTACAATGAGCAGTTCTTC.

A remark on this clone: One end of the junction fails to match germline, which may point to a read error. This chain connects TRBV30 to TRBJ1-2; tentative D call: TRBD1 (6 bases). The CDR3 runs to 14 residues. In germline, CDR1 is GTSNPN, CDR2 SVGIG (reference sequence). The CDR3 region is CAWSVPGEYSGGRF. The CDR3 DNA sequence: TGTGCCTGGAGTGTACCAGGAGAATATTCCGGGGGCCGCTTC.

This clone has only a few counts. CDR3 sequence (DNA): TGTGCCATCAGACCCGACAGTACCTACGAGCAGTACTTC. Its protein product is CAIRPDSTYEQYF. This chain uses TRBV10-3 with TRBJ2-7, with D possibly matching TRBD1 (5 bases). The germline V gene encodes CDR1 ENHRY and CDR2 SYGVKD. CDR3 length: 13 residues. Deletions cut 6 bases from V and 2 bases from J, with 11 bases between.

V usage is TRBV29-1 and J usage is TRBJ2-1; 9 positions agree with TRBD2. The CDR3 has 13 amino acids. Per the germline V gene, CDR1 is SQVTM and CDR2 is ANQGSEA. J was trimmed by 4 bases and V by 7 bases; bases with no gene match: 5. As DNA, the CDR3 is TGCAGCGCCCCGACTAGCGGTTACAATGAGCAGTTCTTC. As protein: CSAPTSGYNEQFF.

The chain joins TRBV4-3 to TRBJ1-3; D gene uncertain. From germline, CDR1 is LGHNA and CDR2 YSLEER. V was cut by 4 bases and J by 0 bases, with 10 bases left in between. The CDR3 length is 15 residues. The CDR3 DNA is TGCGCCAGCAGCCGGTTTCTGGGCTCTGGAAACACCATATATTTT. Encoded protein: CASSRFLGSGNTIYF.

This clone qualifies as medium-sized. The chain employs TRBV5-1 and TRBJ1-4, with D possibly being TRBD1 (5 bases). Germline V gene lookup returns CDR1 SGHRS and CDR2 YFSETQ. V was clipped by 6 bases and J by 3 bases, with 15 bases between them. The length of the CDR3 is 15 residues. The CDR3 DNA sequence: TGCGCCAGCACCAAGGGGCTGGTAGCTAATGAAAAACTGTTTTTT. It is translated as CASTKGLVANEKLFF.

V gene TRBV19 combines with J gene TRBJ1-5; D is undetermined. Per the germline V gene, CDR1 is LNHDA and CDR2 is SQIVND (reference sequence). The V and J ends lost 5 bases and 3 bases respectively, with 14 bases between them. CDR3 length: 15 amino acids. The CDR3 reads CASSRSSFHNQPQHF. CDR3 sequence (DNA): TGTGCCAGTAGTCGCTCGTCATTTCACAATCAGCCCCAGCATTTT.

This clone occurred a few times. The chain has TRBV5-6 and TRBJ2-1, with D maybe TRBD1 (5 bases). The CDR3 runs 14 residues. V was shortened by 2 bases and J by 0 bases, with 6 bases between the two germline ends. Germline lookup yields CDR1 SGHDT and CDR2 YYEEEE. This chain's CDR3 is CASSLQASYNEQFF. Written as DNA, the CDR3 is TGTGCCAGCAGCTTACAGGCCTCCTACAATGAGCAGTTCTTC.

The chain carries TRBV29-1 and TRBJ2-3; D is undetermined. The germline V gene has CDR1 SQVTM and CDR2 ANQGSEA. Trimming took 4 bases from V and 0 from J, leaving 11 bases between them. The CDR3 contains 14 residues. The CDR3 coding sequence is TGCAGCGTTGGCGGCAGCCCTAGCACAGATACGCAGTATTTT. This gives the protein CSVGGSPSTDTQYF.

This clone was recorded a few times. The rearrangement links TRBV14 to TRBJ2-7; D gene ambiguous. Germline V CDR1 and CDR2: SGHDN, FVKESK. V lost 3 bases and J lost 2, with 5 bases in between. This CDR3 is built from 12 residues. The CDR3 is CASSHGAYEQYF. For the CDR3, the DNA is TGTGCCAGCAGCCATGGCGCCTACGAGCAGTACTTC.

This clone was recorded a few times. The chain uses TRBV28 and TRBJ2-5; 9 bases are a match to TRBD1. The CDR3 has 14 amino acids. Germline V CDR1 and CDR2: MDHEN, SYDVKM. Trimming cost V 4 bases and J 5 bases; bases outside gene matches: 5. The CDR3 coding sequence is TGTGCCAGCAGTTGGGACAGGGAGTGGGAGACCCAGTACTTC. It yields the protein CASSWDREWETQYF. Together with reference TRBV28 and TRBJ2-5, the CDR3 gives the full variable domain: DVKVTQSSRYLVKRTGEKVFLECVQDMDHENMFWYRQDPGLGLRLIYFSYDVKMKEKGDIPEGYSVSREKKERFSLILESASTNQTSMYLCASSWDREWETQYFGPGTRLLVL.

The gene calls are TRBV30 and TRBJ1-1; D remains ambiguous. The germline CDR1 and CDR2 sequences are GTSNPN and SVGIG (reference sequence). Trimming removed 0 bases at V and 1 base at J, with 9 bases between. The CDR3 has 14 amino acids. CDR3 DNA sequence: TGTGCCTGGAGTGTAGGCAGTACGAACACTGAAGCTTTCTTT. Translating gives CAWSVGSTNTEAFF.

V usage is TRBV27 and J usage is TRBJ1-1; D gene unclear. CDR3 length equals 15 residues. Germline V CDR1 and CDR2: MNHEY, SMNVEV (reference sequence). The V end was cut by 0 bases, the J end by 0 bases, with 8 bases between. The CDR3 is CASSLSRALNTEAFF. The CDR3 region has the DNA TGTGCCAGCAGTTTATCGAGGGCCTTGAACACTGAAGCTTTCTTT.

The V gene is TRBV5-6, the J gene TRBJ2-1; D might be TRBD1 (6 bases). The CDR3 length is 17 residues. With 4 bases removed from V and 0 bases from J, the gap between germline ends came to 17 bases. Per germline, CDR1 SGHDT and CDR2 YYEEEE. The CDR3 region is CASSSVQGSISYNEQFF. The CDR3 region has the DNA TGTGCCAGCAGCAGCGTACAGGGATCCATCTCCTACAATGAGCAGTTCTTC.

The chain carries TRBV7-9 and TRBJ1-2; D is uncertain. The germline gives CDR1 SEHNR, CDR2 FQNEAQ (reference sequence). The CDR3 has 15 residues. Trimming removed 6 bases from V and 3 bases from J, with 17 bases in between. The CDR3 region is CASSSGSPADYGYTF. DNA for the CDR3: TGTGCCAGCAGTTCCGGGAGCCCAGCGGACTATGGCTACACCTTC.

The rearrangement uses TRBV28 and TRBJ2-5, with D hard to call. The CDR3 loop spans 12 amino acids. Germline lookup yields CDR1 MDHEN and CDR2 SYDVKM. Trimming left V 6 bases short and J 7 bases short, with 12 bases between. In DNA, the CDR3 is TGTGCCAGCAGCTCCCGAGTTTCGACCCAGTACTTC. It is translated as CASSSRVSTQYF.

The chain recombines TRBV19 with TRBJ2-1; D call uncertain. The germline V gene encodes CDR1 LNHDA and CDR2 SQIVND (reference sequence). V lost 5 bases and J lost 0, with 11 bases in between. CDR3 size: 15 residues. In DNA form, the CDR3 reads TGTGCCAGTAGTTGGCGGCGTAGCTCCTACAATGAGCAGTTCTTC. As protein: CASSWRRSSYNEQFF.

The CDR3, as DNA: TGTGCCAGCAGCTCCCTAGCGGGGGGCCTCACCGGGGAGCTGTTTTTT. This translates into CASSSLAGGLTGELFF. The chain carries TRBV7-6 and TRBJ2-2, with TRBD2 identical over 11 bases. This CDR3 is built from 16 residues. Looked up from germline, CDR1 is SGHVS and CDR2 is FNYEAQ. The junction had 5 bases not matched to a gene; V was cut back by 4 bases and J by 4 bases. Complete variable domain (other parts from reference TRBV7-6 and TRBJ2-2): GAGVSQSPRYKVTKRGQDVALRCDPISGHVSLYWYRQALGQGPEFLTYFNYEAQQDKSGLPNDRFSAERPEGSISTLTIQRTEQRDSAMYRCASSSLAGGLTGELFFGEGSRLTVL.

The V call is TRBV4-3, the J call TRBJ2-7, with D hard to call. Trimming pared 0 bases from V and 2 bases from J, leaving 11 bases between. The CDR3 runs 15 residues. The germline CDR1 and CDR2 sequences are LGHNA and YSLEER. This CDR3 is CASSQDRAVTYEQYF. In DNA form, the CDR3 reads TGCGCCAGCAGCCAAGATCGGGCAGTTACCTACGAGCAGTACTTC.

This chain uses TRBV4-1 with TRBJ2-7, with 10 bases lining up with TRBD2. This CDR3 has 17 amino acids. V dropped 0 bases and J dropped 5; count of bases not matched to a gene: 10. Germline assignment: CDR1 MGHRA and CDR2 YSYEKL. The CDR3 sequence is CASSQDGSGRALDEQYF. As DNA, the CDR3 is TGCGCCAGCAGCCAAGATGGGAGCGGGAGGGCCCTGGACGAGCAGTACTTC.

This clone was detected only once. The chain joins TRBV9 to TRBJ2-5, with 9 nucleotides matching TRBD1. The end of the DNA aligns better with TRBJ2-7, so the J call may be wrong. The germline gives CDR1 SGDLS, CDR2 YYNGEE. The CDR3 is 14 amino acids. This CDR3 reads CASSLGTGSYEQYF. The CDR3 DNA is TGTGCCAGCAGCCTCGGGACAGGGTCCTACGAGCAGTACTTC.

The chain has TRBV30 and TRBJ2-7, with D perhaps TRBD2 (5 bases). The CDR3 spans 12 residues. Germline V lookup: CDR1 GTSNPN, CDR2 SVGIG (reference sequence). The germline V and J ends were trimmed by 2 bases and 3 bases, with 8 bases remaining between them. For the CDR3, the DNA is TGTGCCTGGAGTAACGGGAACTACGAGCAGTACTTC. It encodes CAWSNGNYEQYF.

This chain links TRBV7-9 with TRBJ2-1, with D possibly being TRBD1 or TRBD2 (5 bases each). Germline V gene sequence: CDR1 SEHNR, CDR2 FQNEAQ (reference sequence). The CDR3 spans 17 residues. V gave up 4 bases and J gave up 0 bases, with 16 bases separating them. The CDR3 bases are TGTGCCAGCAGCTCAACAGAGGGGCGGGTCTCCTACAATGAGCAGTTCTTC. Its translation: CASSSTEGRVSYNEQFF.

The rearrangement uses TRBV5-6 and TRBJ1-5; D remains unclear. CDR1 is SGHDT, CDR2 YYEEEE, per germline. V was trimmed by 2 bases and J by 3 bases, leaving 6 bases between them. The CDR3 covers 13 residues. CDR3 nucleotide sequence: TGTGCCAGCAGCTTCGGGGACAATCAGCCCCAGCATTTT. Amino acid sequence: CASSFGDNQPQHF.

In nucleotides, the CDR3 is TGTGCCAGCAGCGGACCCGACAACACAGATACGCAGTATTTT. Amino acid sequence: CASSGPDNTDTQYF. V gene TRBV9 combines with J gene TRBJ2-3, with D uncertain. The CDR3 has 14 amino acids. Trimming removed 3 bases at V and 2 bases at J, with 10 bases between. CDR1 and CDR2 from the germline V gene are SGDLS and YYNGEE.

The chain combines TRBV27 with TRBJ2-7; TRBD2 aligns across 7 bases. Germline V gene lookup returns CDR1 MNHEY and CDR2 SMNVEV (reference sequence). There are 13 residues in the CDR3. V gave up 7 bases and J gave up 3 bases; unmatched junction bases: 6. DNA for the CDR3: TGTGCCAGCATGAGCAGGGAGGGCTACGAGCAGTACTTC. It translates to CASMSREGYEQYF.

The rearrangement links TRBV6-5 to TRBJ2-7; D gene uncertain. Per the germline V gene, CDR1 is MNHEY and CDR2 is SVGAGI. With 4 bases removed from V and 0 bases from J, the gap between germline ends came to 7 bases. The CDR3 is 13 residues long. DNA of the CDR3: TGTGCCAGCAGTTTTGGCAACTCCTACGAGCAGTACTTC. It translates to CASSFGNSYEQYF.